This T cell receptor beta chain was sequenced for a study of blood T cell repertoires in COVID-19. CDR3 length: 16 residues. The V gene end was trimmed by 5 bases and the J gene end by 7 bases; junction bases not matched to a gene: 11. The germline gives CDR1 SGHTA, CDR2 FQGTGA. The table came from immunoSEQ multiplex PCR; TCRdb's copy has only in-frame clones and leaves some out. The table includes about 350,000 clones, roughly 86% detected once. Within 2 weeks of study entry, exposed participants had contacted a PCR-confirmed or clinician-diagnosed COVID-19 case. The receptor was isolated from a woman in her 30s who had been exposed to COVID-19. The rearrangement links TRBV7-3 to TRBJ2-1, with 10 bases aligning to TRBD2. Sequences were obtained from PBMCs or T cells enriched from blood (not recorded which). The CDR3 DNA is TGTGCCAGCAGCCCAAACGTAGCGGGAGGAGGGAATGAGCAGTTCTTC. Its translation is CASSPNVAGGGNEQFF.